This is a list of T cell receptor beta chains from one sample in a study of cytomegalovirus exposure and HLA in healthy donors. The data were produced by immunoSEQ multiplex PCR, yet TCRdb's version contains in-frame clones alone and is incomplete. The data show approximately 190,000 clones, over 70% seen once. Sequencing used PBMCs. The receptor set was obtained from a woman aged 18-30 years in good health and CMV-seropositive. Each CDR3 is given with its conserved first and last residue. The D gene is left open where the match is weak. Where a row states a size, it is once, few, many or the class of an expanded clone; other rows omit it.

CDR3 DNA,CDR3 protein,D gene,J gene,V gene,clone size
TGTGCCAGCAGTTACTTATCGACAGGGGCAGGAAACACCATATATTTT,CASSYLSTGAGNTIYF,TRBD1,TRBJ1-3,TRBV6-7,NA
TGTGCCAGCAGCGACCCGCCCATGACAGGTGGTTTTGGCTACACCTTC,CASSDPPMTGGFGYTF,NA,TRBJ1-2,TRBV5-4,NA
TGTGCCAGCAGCCATCGTGACAGACGGGCCAACGTCCTGACTTTC,CASSHRDRRANVLTF,NA,TRBJ2-6,TRBV4-2,once
TGTGCCAGCAGCTTATCTAGCGGGGGTCTTTTGGGAGAGACCCAGTACTTC,CASSLSSGGLLGETQYF,TRBD2,TRBJ2-5,TRBV7-2,NA
TGTGCCAGCAGTCGCCGCGGGGGCAGGAATTCACCCCTCCACTTT,CASSRRGGRNSPLHF,NA,TRBJ1-6,TRBV6-5,NA
TGTGCCAGCAGTTTACTATGGACCGGGATTAACTATGGCTACACCTTC,CASSLLWTGINYGYTF,NA,TRBJ1-2,TRBV6-5,NA
TGCAGCGTTGAAGAAACTGGGGCCGGGGAGACCCAGTACTTC,CSVEETGAGETQYF,NA,TRBJ2-5,TRBV29-1,NA
TGTGCCAGCAGCGTCCAGACAGGAGTGAACACTGAAGCTTTCTTT,CASSVQTGVNTEAFF,NA,TRBJ1-1,TRBV9,NA
TGCGCCAGCAGCTTGGCCTTAGTGGGGGGACCGTTCGATACGCAGTATTTT,CASSLALVGGPFDTQYF,NA,TRBJ2-3,TRBV5-1,NA
TGTGCCTGGAGTGTGGGCTCACCCCTCCACTTT,CAWSVGSPLHF,NA,TRBJ1-6,TRBV30,NA
TGTGCCGCCAGTGGTTGGGCCCCCGGCTATGGCTACACCTTC,CAASGWAPGYGYTF,NA,TRBJ1-2,TRBV28,NA
TGTGCCAGCAGCCAAGAGCAGCGGGGCACAGATACGCAGTATTTT,CASSQEQRGTDTQYF,NA,TRBJ2-3,TRBV4-2,NA
TGTGCCAGCAGATGGGGGACAAACACCGGGGAGCTGTTTTTT,CASRWGTNTGELFF,NA,TRBJ2-2,TRBV27,NA
TGTGCCAGCACGAGCGACAGGGGAATACGAAACACCATATATTTT,CASTSDRGIRNTIYF,TRBD1,TRBJ1-3,TRBV2,few
TGTGCCTCCCGGGGGGGTAAGGCTGAAGCTTTCTTT,CASRGGKAEAFF,NA,TRBJ1-1,TRBV11-2,NA
TGTGCCAGCAGCCCTGGACAGGGAAAAGAGACCCAGTACTTC,CASSPGQGKETQYF,TRBD1,TRBJ2-5,TRBV7-9,NA
TGTGCCAGCAGCGTGGGTAGTAGCGGGGGCCGAAGGGAGACCCAGTACTTC,CASSVGSSGGRRETQYF,TRBD2,TRBJ2-5,TRBV9,NA
TGCGCCAGCAGCCAAGTCTTGAGCGGGATCTACAATGAGCAGTTCTTC,CASSQVLSGIYNEQFF,TRBD2,TRBJ2-1,TRBV4-3,few
TGTGCCAGCAGCTCGCCTACGAGCGGCACGATTTACAATGAGCAGTTCTTC,CASSSPTSGTIYNEQFF,NA,TRBJ2-1,TRBV5-4,NA
TGTGCCAGCTCACCTCCGCCGGGACAGGGCTACGAGCAGTACTTC,CASSPPPGQGYEQYF,TRBD1,TRBJ2-7,TRBV18,NA
TGTGCCAGTAGTATGGCCGGCAGGGAATACTATGGCTACACCTTC,CASSMAGREYYGYTF,NA,TRBJ1-2,TRBV19,NA
TGTGCCAGCAGTGGGGGGGGCAGTGCAGGCTACACCTTC,CASSGGGSAGYTF,NA,TRBJ1-2,TRBV2,NA
TGTGCCAGCAGCGTAGGTTACGGGGGGGCCCTCTTAGAGCAGTTCTTC,CASSVGYGGALLEQFF,TRBD2,TRBJ2-1,TRBV9,NA
TGTGCCAGCAGCTGGGGGGGGACAGGGTCTACTGGCTATGGCTACACCTTC,CASSWGGTGSTGYGYTF,TRBD1,TRBJ1-2,TRBV5-4,NA
TGTGCCAGCTCGCGGGGGGGCAATGAGCAGTTCTTC,CASSRGGNEQFF,TRBD2,TRBJ2-1,TRBV2,NA
TGTGCCAGTAGTTCAACGGGGGGGGTTTACAATGAGCAGTTCTTC,CASSSTGGVYNEQFF,TRBD2,TRBJ2-1,TRBV19,once
TGTGCCAAATACACAGATACGCAGTATTTT,CAKYTDTQYF,NA,TRBJ2-3,TRBV7-2,NA
TGTGCCAGCAGCTCAGGGGACGGGAACCTGTTTTTT,CASSSGDGNLFF,NA,TRBJ1-4,TRBV6-5,once
TGTGCCTGGGGGGGACAGGGCTCCCCCGAGCAGTACTTC,CAWGGQGSPEQYF,TRBD1,TRBJ2-7,TRBV30,NA
TGTGCCAGCAGTTATGGGCTCGACAGGGATCAGCATTTT,CASSYGLDRDQHF,TRBD1,TRBJ1-5,TRBV6-5,NA
TGTGCCAGTAAGCCAGGGGAGTCTGGCTACACCTTC,CASKPGESGYTF,NA,TRBJ1-2,TRBV19,NA
TGTGCCAGCAGCTCCGGGACAGCCAATTCACCCCTCCACTTT,CASSSGTANSPLHF,TRBD1,TRBJ1-6,TRBV11-2,once
TGTGCCAGCTCACCGGAGGGGGCCGCCGGCTCAGATACGCAGTATTTT,CASSPEGAAGSDTQYF,NA,TRBJ2-3,TRBV18,NA
TGTGCCAGCAGCACTAGATACGGGGAGCTGTTTTTT,CASSTRYGELFF,NA,TRBJ2-2,TRBV28,NA
TGTGCCAGCAGCTTAGGACAGAACACTGAAGCTTTCTTT,CASSLGQNTEAFF,NA,TRBJ1-1,TRBV7-9,NA
TGTGCCAGCACCCCTTTGGGGCAGCTTAACACTGAAGCTTTCTTT,CASTPLGQLNTEAFF,NA,TRBJ1-1,TRBV9,NA
TGTGCCAGCAGTAGTAAGCGGGGGGGCAGCACAGATACGCAGTATTTT,CASSSKRGGSTDTQYF,TRBD2,TRBJ2-3,TRBV7-2,NA
TGTGCCAGCAGTCCGTTCCAGGGTTTGAACACTGAAGCTTTCTTT,CASSPFQGLNTEAFF,NA,TRBJ1-1,TRBV28,NA
TGTGCCAGCCCGAGGCCCGGAGACTCTGGAAACACCATATATTTT,CASPRPGDSGNTIYF,NA,TRBJ1-3,TRBV6-1,few
TGTGCCAGCAGCCTGACTAGCGACACCGGGGAGCTGTTTTTT,CASSLTSDTGELFF,TRBD2,TRBJ2-2,TRBV6-4,NA
TGTGCCAGTAGTGAGGGGGCCTTGAACACTGAAGCTTTCTTT,CASSEGALNTEAFF,TRBD1,TRBJ1-1,TRBV19,NA
TGTGCCAGCTCACCACCGACAGTAAGGCAGCCCCAGCATTTT,CASSPPTVRQPQHF,NA,TRBJ1-5,TRBV18,NA
TGTGCCAGCTCACCGCGGCGGGGGGGCACAGATACGCAGTATTTT,CASSPRRGGTDTQYF,TRBD2,TRBJ2-3,TRBV18,once
TGTGCCTGGAGTTCCCACGGGGGGAGCTCCTACAATGAGCAGTTCTTC,CAWSSHGGSSYNEQFF,TRBD2,TRBJ2-1,TRBV30,NA